This T cell receptor (beta chain) is from a study of cytomegalovirus exposure and HLA in healthy donors. In regard to this clone: Its antigen is as yet unknown.

When sampled, the donors appeared nominally healthy, though they likely had unrecorded immune exposures. Study results and limitations: Researchers reported that three CMV-associated chains were confirmed in vitro as CMV antigen-specific. Researchers reported from a later analysis that most CMV-associated TCR beta chains appeared HLA-restricted.

The PCR contained 60 Vbeta and 13 Jbeta primers. The repertoire was sequenced with immunoSEQ multiplex PCR; TCRdb's copy has only in-frame clones and lacks some. This table has under 200,000 clones, roughly 85% appearing once. Germline V gene lookup returns CDR1 MDHEN and CDR2 SYDVKM. The CDR3 has 12 amino acids. Trimming stripped 6 bases from V and 3 bases from J, with 9 bases between. Sequencing input: PBMCs. The chain recombines TRBV28 with TRBJ2-7; D may be TRBD2 (5 bases). This TCR came from a woman between 40 and 50 years old in good health and CMV-seronegative. CDR3 nucleotides: TGTGCCAGCAGGGGGAGCCTCTACGAGCAGTACTTC. Amino acid sequence: CASRGSLYEQYF.